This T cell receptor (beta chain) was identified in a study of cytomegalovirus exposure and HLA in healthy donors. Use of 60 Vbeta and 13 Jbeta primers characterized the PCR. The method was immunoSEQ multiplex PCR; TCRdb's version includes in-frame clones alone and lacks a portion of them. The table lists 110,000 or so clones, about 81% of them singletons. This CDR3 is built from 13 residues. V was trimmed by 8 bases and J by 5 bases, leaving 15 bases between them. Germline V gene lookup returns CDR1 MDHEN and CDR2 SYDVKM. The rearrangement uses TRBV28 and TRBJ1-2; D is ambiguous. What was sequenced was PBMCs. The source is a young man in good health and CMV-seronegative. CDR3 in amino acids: CASHGNSPYGYTF. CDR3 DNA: TGTGCCAGCCACGGGAACAGCCCTTATGGCTACACCTTC.